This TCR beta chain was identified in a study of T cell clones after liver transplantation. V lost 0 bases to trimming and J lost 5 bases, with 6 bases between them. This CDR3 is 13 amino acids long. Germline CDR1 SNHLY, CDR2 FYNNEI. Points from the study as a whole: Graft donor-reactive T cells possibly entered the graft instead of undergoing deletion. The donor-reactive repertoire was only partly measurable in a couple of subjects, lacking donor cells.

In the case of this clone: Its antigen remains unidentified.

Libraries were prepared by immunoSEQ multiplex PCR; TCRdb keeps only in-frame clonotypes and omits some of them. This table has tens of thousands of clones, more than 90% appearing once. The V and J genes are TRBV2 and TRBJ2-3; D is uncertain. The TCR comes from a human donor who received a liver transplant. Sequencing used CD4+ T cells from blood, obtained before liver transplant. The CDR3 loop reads CASSEAAQDTQYF. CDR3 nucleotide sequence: TGTGCCAGCAGTGAAGCGGCACAAGATACGCAGTATTTT.